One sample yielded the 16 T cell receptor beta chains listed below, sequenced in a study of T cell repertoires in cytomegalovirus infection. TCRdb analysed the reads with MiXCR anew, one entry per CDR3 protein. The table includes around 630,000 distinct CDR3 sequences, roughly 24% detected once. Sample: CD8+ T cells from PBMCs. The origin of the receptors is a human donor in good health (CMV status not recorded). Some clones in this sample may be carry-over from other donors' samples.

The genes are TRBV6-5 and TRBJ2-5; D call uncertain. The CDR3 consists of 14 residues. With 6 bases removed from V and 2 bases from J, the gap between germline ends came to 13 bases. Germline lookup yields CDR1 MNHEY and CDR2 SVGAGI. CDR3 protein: CASSQDGDQETQYF. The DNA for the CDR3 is TGTGCCAGCAGCCAGGACGGAGATCAAGAGACCCAGTACTTC.

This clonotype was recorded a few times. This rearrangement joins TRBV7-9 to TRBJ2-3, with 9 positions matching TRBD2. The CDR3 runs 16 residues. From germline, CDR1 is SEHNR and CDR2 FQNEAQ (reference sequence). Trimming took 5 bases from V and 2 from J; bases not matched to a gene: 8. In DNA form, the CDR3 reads TGTGCCAGCAGCGGAGGGGCTAGCGGGGCCACAGATACGCAGTATTTT. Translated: CASSGGASGATDTQYF.

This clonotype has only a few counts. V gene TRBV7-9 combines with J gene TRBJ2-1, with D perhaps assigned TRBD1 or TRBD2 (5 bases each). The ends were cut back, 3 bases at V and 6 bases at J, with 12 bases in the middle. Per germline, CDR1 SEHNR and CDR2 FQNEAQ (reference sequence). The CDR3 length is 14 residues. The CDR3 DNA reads TGTGCCAGCAGCTTTACCGGGACGGCCAATGAGCAGTTCTTC. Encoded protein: CASSFTGTANEQFF.

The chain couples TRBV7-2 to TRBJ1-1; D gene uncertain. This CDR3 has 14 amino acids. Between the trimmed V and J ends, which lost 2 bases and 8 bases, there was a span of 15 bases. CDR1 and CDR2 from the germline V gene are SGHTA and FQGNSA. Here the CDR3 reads CASSLRETIREAFF. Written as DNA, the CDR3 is TGTGCCAGCAGCTTAAGGGAGACGATCCGAGAAGCTTTCTTT.

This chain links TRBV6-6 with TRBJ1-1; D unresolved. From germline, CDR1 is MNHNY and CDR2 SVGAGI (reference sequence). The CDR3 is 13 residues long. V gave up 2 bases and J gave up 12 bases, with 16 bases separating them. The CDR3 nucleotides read TGTGCCAGCAGTTACCCGGACCCCTCGGCAACTTTCTTT. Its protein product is CASSYPDPSATFF.

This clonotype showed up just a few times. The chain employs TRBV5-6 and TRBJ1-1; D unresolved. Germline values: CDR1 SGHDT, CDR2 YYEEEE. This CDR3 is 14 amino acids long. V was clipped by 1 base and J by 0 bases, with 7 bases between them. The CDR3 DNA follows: TGTGCCAGCAGCTTGCTCAAGTTGAACACTGAAGCTTTCTTT. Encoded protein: CASSLLKLNTEAFF.

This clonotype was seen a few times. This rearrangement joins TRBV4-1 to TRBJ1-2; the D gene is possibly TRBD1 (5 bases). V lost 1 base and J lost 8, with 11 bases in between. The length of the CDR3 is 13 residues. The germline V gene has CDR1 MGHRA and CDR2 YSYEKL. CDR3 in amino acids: CASSQVAGDGYTF. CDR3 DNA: TGCGCCAGCAGCCAAGTCGCGGGGGACGGCTACACCTTC.

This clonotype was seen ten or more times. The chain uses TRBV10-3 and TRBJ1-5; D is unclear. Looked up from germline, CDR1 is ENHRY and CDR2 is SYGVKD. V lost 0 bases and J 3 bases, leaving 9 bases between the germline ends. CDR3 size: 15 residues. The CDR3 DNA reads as TGTGCCATCAGTGAGTCCAACCGGATCAATCAGCCCCAGCATTTT. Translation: CAISESNRINQPQHF.

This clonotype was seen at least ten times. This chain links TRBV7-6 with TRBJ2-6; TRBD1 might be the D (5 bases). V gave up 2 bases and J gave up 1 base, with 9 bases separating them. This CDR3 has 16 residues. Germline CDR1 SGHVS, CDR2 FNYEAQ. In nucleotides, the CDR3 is TGTGCCAGCAGCTTAAAAGGGGCGTCTGGGGCCAACGTCCTGACTTTC. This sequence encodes CASSLKGASGANVLTF.

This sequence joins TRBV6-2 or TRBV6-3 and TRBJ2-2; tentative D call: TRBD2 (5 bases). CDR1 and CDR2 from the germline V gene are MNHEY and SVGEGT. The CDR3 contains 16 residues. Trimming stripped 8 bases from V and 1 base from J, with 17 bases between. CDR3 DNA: TGTGCCAGCGAGGGCGGGTTCGGAGAGAACACCGGGGAGCTGTTTTTT. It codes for CASEGGFGENTGELFF.

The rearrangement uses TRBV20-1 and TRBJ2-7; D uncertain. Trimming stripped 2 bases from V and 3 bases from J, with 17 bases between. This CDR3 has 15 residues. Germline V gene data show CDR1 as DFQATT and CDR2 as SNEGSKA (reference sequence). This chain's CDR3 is CSARSRTEYFYEQYF. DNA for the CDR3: TGCAGTGCTAGATCGCGGACGGAGTACTTCTACGAGCAGTACTTC.

The CDR3 nucleotides read TGTGCCAGCAGCCAAGGATTAGGACTGGGGACAGATACGCAGTATTTT. This encodes CASSQGLGLGTDTQYF. V and J are TRBV14 and TRBJ2-3; tentative D call: TRBD2 (5 bases). CDR1 and CDR2 (germline): SGHDN, FVKESK. The V and J ends lost 1 base and 3 bases respectively, with 14 bases between them. This CDR3 spans 16 amino acids.

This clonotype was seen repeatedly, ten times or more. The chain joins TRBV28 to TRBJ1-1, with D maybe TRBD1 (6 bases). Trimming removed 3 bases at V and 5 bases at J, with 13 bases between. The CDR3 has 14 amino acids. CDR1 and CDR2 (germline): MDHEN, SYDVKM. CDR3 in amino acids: CASSFPGARTEAFF. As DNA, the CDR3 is TGTGCCAGCAGTTTTCCGGGGGCGAGAACTGAAGCTTTCTTT. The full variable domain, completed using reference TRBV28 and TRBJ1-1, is DVKVTQSSRYLVKRTGEKVFLECVQDMDHENMFWYRQDPGLGLRLIYFSYDVKMKEKGDIPEGYSVSREKKERFSLILESASTNQTSMYLCASSFPGARTEAFFGQGTRLTVV.

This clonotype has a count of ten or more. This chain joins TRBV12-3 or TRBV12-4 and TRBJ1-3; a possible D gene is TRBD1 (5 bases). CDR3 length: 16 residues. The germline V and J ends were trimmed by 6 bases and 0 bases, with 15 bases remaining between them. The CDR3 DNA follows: TGTGCCAGCAGCCCTCCCTCAGGGCACTCTGGAAACACCATATATTTT. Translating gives CASSPPSGHSGNTIYF.

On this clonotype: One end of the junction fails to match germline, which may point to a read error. This CDR3 is CVSSYTGAPYGTDTQYF. In nucleotides, the CDR3 is TGTGTCAGCAGCTATACAGGGGCCCCTTATGGCACAGATACGCAGTATTTT. The chain employs TRBV7-6 and TRBJ2-3, with 7 bases lining up with TRBD1. This CDR3 has 17 amino acids. Germline V gives CDR1 SGHVS, CDR2 FNYEAQ. The whole variable domain, remainder taken from reference TRBV7-6 and TRBJ2-3, is GAGVSQSPRYKVTKRGQDVALRCDPISGHVSLYWYRQALGQGPEFLTYFNYEAQQDKSGLPNDRFSAERPEGSISTLTIQRTEQRDSAMYRCVSSYTGAPYGTDTQYFGPGTRLTVL.

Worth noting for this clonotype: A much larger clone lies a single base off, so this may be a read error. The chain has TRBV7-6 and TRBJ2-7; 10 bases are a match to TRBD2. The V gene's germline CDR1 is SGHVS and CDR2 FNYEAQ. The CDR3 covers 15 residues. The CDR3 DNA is TGTGCCAGCAGCTTGCCGGGACTAGCGACTCACGACCAGTACTTC. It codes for CASSLPGLATHDQYF.